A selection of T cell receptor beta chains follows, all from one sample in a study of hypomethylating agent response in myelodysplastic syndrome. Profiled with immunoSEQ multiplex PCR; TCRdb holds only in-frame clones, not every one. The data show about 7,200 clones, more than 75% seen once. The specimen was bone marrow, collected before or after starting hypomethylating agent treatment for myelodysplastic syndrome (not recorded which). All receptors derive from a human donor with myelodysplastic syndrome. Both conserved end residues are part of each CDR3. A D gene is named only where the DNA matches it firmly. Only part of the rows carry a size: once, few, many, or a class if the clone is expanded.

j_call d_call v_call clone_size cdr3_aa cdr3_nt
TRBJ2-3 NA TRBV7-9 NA CASSLDGSTDTQYF TGTGCCAGCAGCTTAGACGGGAGCACAGATACGCAGTATTTT
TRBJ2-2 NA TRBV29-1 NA CSVEERTAGGELFF TGCAGCGTTGAAGAACGAACCGCCGGCGGGGAGCTGTTTTTT
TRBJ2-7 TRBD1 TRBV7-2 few CASSANDRVGEQYF TGTGCCAGCAGCGCTAACGACAGGGTGGGGGAGCAGTACTTC
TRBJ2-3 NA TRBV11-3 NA CASSPTGRSTDTQYF TGTGCCAGCAGCCCGACAGGGAGGAGCACAGATACGCAGTATTTT
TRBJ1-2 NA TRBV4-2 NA CASSQGFQAEGGYTF TGTGCCAGCAGCCAAGGTTTCCAGGCGGAAGGGGGCTACACCTTC
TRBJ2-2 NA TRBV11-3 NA CASSSGYTGELFF TGTGCCAGCAGCTCCGGGTACACCGGGGAGCTGTTTTTT
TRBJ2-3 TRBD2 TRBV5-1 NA CASSSGLAGSTDTQYF TGCGCCAGCAGCTCAGGACTAGCGGGGAGCACAGATACGCAGTATTTT
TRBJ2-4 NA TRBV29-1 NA CSVRDDSSLLAKNIQYF TGCAGCGTGAGGGATGACAGCTCGCTTCTAGCCAAAAACATTCAGTACTTC
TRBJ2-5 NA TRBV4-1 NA CASSHPSDAPEETQYF TGCGCCAGCAGCCATCCTTCGGACGCCCCAGAAGAGACCCAGTACTTC
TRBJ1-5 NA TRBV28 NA CASSLSVRAGALYQPQHF TGTGCCAGCAGTTTATCCGTTAGGGCAGGGGCGTTATATCAGCCCCAGCATTTT
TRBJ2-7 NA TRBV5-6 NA CASSYSYEQYF TGTGCCAGCAGCTACTCCTACGAGCAGTACTTC
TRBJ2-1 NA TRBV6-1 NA CASSARATYNEQFF TGTGCCAGCAGTGCCAGGGCAACCTACAATGAGCAGTTCTTC
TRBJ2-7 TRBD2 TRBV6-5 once CASSYPKSGGAYEQYF TGTGCCAGCAGTTACCCCAAAAGCGGGGGGGCCTACGAGCAGTACTTC
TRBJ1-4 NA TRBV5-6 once CASSRRWSTTNEKLFF TGTGCCAGCAGTCGGCGGTGGAGCACAACTAATGAAAAACTGTTTTTT
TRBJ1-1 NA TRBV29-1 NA CSVARALNTEAFF TGCAGCGTTGCGCGGGCCCTTAACACTGAAGCTTTCTTT
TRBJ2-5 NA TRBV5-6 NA CASSLAPVRVRGTQYF TGTGCCAGCAGCTTGGCCCCGGTCCGGGTAAGGGGGACCCAGTACTTC
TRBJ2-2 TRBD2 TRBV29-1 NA CSVVQLAGGPNTGELFF TGCAGCGTTGTACAGCTAGCGGGGGGTCCTAACACCGGGGAGCTGTTTTTT
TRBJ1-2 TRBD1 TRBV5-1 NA CASSLDRGPDNYGYTF TGCGCCAGCAGCTTGGACAGGGGGCCGGATAACTATGGCTACACCTTC
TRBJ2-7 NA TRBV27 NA CASSWGAGYEQYF TGTGCCAGCAGTTGGGGCGCGGGCTACGAGCAGTACTTC
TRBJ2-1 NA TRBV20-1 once CSASIEQFF TGCAGTGCTAGCATTGAGCAGTTCTTC
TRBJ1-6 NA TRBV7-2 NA CASSLQGASSPLHF TGTGCCAGCAGCTTACAGGGAGCCAGTTCACCCCTCCACTTT
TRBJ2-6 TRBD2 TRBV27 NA CASSLTGGTAAGANVLTF TGTGCCAGCAGTTTAACGGGGGGAACGGCCGCTGGGGCCAACGTCCTGACTTTC
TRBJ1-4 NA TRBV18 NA CASSPNQGEKLFF TGTGCCAGCTCACCAAATCAGGGAGAAAAACTGTTTTTT
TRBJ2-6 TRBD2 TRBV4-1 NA CASSLGGAGGANVLTF TGCGCCAGCAGCCTGGGAGGGGCCGGTGGGGCCAACGTCCTGACTTTC
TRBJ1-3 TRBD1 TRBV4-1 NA CASSQVAGGGGNTIYF TGCGCCAGCAGCCAAGTAGCAGGGGGCGGTGGAAACACCATATATTTT
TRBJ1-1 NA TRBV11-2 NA CASSLDPIEAFF TGTGCCAGCAGCTTAGATCCAATTGAAGCTTTCTTT
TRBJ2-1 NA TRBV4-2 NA CASSQDFDRSISYNEQFF TGTGCCAGCAGCCAAGATTTTGACAGATCAATCTCCTACAATGAGCAGTTCTTC
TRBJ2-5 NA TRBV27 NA CASIEFGHKEYF TGTGCCAGCATCGAGTTTGGGCATAAGGAGTACTTC
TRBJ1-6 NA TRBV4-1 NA CASSQGRFGDSPLHF TGCGCCAGCAGCCAAGGAAGGTTTGGTGATTCACCCCTCCACTTT
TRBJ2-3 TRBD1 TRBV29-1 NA CSVEGGQGTDTQYF TGCAGCGTTGAAGGTGGACAGGGCACAGATACGCAGTATTTT
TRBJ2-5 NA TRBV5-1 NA CASSFGSRQETQYF TGCGCCAGCAGCTTTGGGTCCCGGCAAGAGACCCAGTACTTC
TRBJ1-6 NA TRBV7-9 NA CALGGARRYNSPLHF TGTGCCCTGGGCGGGGCCCGCCGGTATAATTCACCCCTCCACTTT
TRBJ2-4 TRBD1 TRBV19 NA CASSITLWGTGGPRMDIQYF TGTGCCAGTAGTATAACGTTGTGGGGAACAGGGGGCCCCAGGATGGACATTCAGTACTTC
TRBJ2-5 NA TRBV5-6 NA CASSLSSLTGEEETQYF TGTGCCAGCAGCTTGTCCTCCCTAACAGGGGAGGAAGAGACCCAGTACTTC
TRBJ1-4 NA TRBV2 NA CASSEIRAKGGEKLFF TGTGCCAGCAGTGAAATTAGGGCAAAGGGCGGTGAAAAACTGTTTTTT
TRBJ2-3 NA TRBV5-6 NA CASSLGAGIGDTQYF TGTGCCAGCAGCTTGGGGGCCGGAATTGGGGATACGCAGTATTTT
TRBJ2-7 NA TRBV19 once CASSIGAGSYEQYF TGTGCCAGTAGTATAGGGGCCGGCAGCTACGAGCAGTACTTC
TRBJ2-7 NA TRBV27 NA CASSLSPSSYEQYF TGTGCCAGCAGTTTATCCCCGAGCTCCTACGAGCAGTACTTC
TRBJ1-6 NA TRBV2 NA CASSETRDNYNSPLHF TGTGCCAGCAGCGAGACCCGGGACAACTATAATTCACCCCTCCACTTT
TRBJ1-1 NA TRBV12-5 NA CASGFQENTEAFF TGTGCTAGTGGTTTTCAGGAGAACACTGAAGCTTTCTTT
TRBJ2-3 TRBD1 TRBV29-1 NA CSVEDPYQRGQGADTQYF TGCAGCGTTGAAGACCCATATCAGAGGGGACAGGGGGCAGATACGCAGTATTTT
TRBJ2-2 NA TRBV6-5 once CASSYPHGVNTGELFF TGTGCCAGCAGTTATCCCCACGGGGTGAACACCGGGGAGCTGTTTTTT
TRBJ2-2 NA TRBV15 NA CATSRGGTGNTGELFF TGTGCCACCAGCAGAGGGGGGACGGGGAACACCGGGGAGCTGTTTTTT
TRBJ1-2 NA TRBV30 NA CAWSARQDANYGYTF TGTGCCTGGAGTGCCCGACAGGATGCTAACTATGGCTACACCTTC
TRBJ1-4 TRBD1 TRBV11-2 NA CASSLYLTGDEKLFF TGTGCCAGCAGCTTATACTTGACAGGGGACGAAAAACTGTTTTTT
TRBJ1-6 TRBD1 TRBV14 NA CASNMDRGGSPLHF TGTGCCAGCAACATGGACAGGGGAGGTTCACCCCTCCACTTT
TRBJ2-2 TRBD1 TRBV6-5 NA CASSYGQGAGELFF TGTGCCAGCAGTTACGGACAGGGGGCCGGGGAGCTGTTTTTT
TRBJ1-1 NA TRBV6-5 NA CASSSKVVNTEAFF TGTGCCAGCAGTTCCAAAGTTGTGAACACTGAAGCTTTCTTT
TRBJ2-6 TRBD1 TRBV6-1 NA CASWEDRAANVLTF TGTGCCAGCTGGGAGGACAGGGCGGCCAACGTCCTGACTTTC
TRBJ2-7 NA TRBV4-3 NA CASSQEANYEQYF TGCGCCAGCAGCCAAGAAGCGAACTACGAGCAGTACTTC
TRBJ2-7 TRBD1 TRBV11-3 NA CASSPSPGQGDEQYF TGTGCCAGCAGCCCCTCGCCGGGACAGGGGGACGAGCAGTACTTC
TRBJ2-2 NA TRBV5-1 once CASSLEARTNTGELFF TGCGCCAGCAGTCTGGAGGCCAGGACGAACACCGGGGAGCTGTTTTTT
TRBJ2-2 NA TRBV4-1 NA CASSQVEVVGELFF TGCGCCAGCAGCCAAGTCGAGGTGGTCGGGGAGCTGTTTTTT
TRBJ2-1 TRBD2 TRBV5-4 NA CASSLASGFYNEQFF TGTGCCAGCAGCTTGGCTAGCGGCTTTTACAATGAGCAGTTCTTC
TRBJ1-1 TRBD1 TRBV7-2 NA CASSTRTTGRNTEAFF TGTGCCAGCAGCACCCGGACGACAGGGAGGAATACTGAAGCTTTCTTT
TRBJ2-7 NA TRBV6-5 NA CASSYADSGDEQYF TGTGCCAGCAGTTACGCCGACAGTGGGGACGAGCAGTACTTC